The 21 T cell receptor beta chains presented below share a single source sample, sequenced in a study of T cell responses to AZD1222 COVID-19 vaccine. Clones were read by immunoSEQ multiplex PCR, and TCRdb kept only the in-frame ones, dropping some. Of 50,000 to 75,000 clones listed, roughly 89% are singletons. This sample comprised peripheral blood, obtained 28 days after the second AZD1222 dose. These TCRs come from an adult who received the AZD1222 COVID-19 vaccine.

J is TRBJ1-2 and V is TRBV6-5; 7 nucleotides line up with TRBD1. CDR1 and CDR2 (germline): MNHEY, SVGAGI. CDR3 length: 13 residues. The trim removed 5 bases at V and 7 bases at J, leaving 7 bases unmatched. DNA for the CDR3: TGTGCCAGCAGTAACAGGGGATCTCGTGGCTACACCTTC. Encoded protein: CASSNRGSRGYTF.

This clone was found a few times. V gene TRBV13 combines with J gene TRBJ1-4; D is undetermined. Trimming left V 6 bases short and J 0 bases short, with 11 bases between. Germline CDR1 is PRHDT and CDR2 is FYEKMQ (reference sequence). The CDR3 runs to 15 residues. The CDR3 reads CASRTTETTNEKLFF. The CDR3 DNA is TGTGCCAGCAGGACGACGGAAACAACTAATGAAAAACTGTTTTTT.

This chain joins TRBV10-3 and TRBJ2-1; tentative D call: TRBD2 (6 bases). Germline CDR1 and CDR2: ENHRY and SYGVKD. V lost 4 bases, J lost 6 bases, and 10 bases lay in between. The CDR3 length is 13 residues. The CDR3 spells CAISGTSTNEQFF. The CDR3 coding sequence is TGTGCCATCAGTGGTACTAGCACCAATGAGCAGTTCTTC.

This clone was detected only once. This chain uses TRBV2 with TRBJ2-1; no clear D. V was shortened by 8 bases and J by 3 bases, with 5 bases between the two germline ends. This CDR3 region has 11 residues. Germline CDR1 SNHLY, CDR2 FYNNEI. CDR3 in amino acids: CASADYNEQFF. DNA of the CDR3: TGTGCCAGCGCCGACTACAATGAGCAGTTCTTC. The full variable domain, completed using reference TRBV2 and TRBJ2-1, is EPEVTQTPSHQVTQMGQEVILRCVPISNHLYFYWYRQILGQKVEFLVSFYNNEISEKSEIFDDQFSVERPDGSNFTLKIRSTKLEDSAMYFCASADYNEQFFGPGTRLTVL.

This clone was detected only a few times. The same CDR3 arises from other DNA sequences in this sample as well. J is TRBJ1-2 and V is TRBV6-5; weak D call: TRBD1 (5 bases). The CDR3 spans 13 residues. Per the germline V gene, CDR1 is MNHEY and CDR2 is SVGAGI. Trimming took 0 bases from V and 3 from J, leaving 5 bases between them. The DNA for the CDR3 is TGTGCCAGCAGTTACTCGGGACACTATGGCTACACCTTC. This translates into CASSYSGHYGYTF.

The chain combines TRBV6-4 with TRBJ1-6; TRBD1 matches at 7 bases. The CDR3 totals 14 residues. V dropped 10 bases and J dropped 4; count of bases not matched to a gene: 7. Germline-derived CDR1 and CDR2 are MRHNA and SNTAGT. CDR3 DNA: TGTGCCACCAGGGACAGCCTGTATAATTCACCCCTCCACTTT. Translating it yields CATRDSLYNSPLHF.

V gene TRBV11-2 combines with J gene TRBJ1-2; D possibly corresponds to TRBD1 (5 bases). This CDR3 region has 15 residues. Germline V CDR1 and CDR2: SGHAT, FQNNGV. V was cut by 2 bases and J by 4 bases, with 14 bases left in between. This CDR3 reads CASSLHQGWRYGYTF. Here the CDR3 DNA reads TGTGCCAGCAGCTTACATCAGGGTTGGCGCTATGGCTACACCTTC.

The J gene is TRBJ2-3, the V gene TRBV5-1, with 12 bases matching TRBD2. The germline CDR1 and CDR2 sequences are SGHRS and YFSETQ. The CDR3 spans 12 residues. After removal of 5 bases from V and 14 bases from J, the junction contained 6 bases not matched to a gene. The CDR3 protein is CASRPTSGRWYF. The CDR3 nucleotides read TGCGCCAGCAGACCTACTAGCGGGAGGTGGTATTTT.

The V and J genes are TRBV18 and TRBJ2-7; 8 bases align to TRBD2. The CDR3 covers 14 residues. Germline V gives CDR1 KGHSH, CDR2 LQKENI. The J segment lost 7 bases and the V segment lost 0 bases, leaving 5 bases of the junction unmatched. CDR3 nucleotides: TGTGCCAGCTCACCACCCGGGACGGGAGGGGAGCAGTACTTC. It is translated as CASSPPGTGGEQYF. The complete variable domain, with remaining parts taken from reference TRBV18 and TRBJ2-7, reads NAGVMQNPRHLVRRRGQEARLRCSPMKGHSHVYWYRQLPEEGLKFMVYLQKENIIDESGMPKERFSAEFPKEGPSILRIQQVVRGDSAAYFCASSPPGTGGEQYFGPGTRLTVT.

The rearrangement joins TRBV19 to TRBJ2-3; weak D call: TRBD1 (7 bases). The CDR3 loop spans 16 amino acids. Germline loops: CDR1 LNHDA, CDR2 SQIVND (reference sequence). Trimming shortened V by 2 bases and J by 4 bases, and 16 bases separated the two germline ends. The CDR3 nucleotides read TGTGCCAGTAGTATACACCTGACAGGGAGGTCAGATACGCAGTATTTT. Encoded protein: CASSIHLTGRSDTQYF.

This clone was observed a single time. This chain uses TRBV18 with TRBJ2-7; 7 nucleotides match TRBD1. This CDR3 contains 13 residues. Losses at the gene ends were 7 bases for V and 6 bases for J; bases not matched to a gene: 9. Germline-derived CDR1 and CDR2 are KGHSH and LQKENI. The CDR3 DNA reads TGTGCCAGCTTTGAGACAGGGAGTGGCGAGCAGTACTTC. Its protein product is CASFETGSGEQYF.

The J gene is TRBJ1-1, the V gene TRBV6-1; D ambiguous. This CDR3 contains 15 residues. V was cut by 1 base and J by 4 bases, with 13 bases left in between. The germline V gene encodes CDR1 MNHNS and CDR2 SASEGT. CDR3 in amino acids: CASSEDVSWGTEAFF. The CDR3 DNA follows: TGTGCCAGCAGTGAAGATGTCAGTTGGGGCACTGAAGCTTTCTTT.

The rearrangement joins TRBV14 to TRBJ2-7; 8 bases align to TRBD1. Germline values: CDR1 SGHDN, CDR2 FVKESK. The CDR3 loop spans 14 amino acids. Trimming cost V 1 base and J 6 bases; bases outside gene matches: 5. The CDR3 region has the DNA TGTGCCAGCAGCCAAGTCAGGGGGCTAAGCGAGCAGTACTTC. It codes for CASSQVRGLSEQYF.

This chain joins TRBV28 and TRBJ1-2; no clear D. The CDR3 consists of 11 residues. Germline V lookup: CDR1 MDHEN, CDR2 SYDVKM. The CDR3 nucleotides are TGTGGCACTAATTCCAACTATGGCTACACCTTC. Residues: CGTNSNYGYTF.

The CDR3 coding sequence is TGTGCCAGCAGTTTAGGAACGGCTAGCGGGAGCTACGAGCAGTACTTC. It encodes CASSLGTASGSYEQYF. The chain employs TRBV27 and TRBJ2-7, with 10 bases matching TRBD2. The germline CDR1 and CDR2 sequences are MNHEY and SMNVEV (reference sequence). The V and J ends lost 2 bases and 3 bases, in that order; junction bases with no gene match: 7. The CDR3 covers 16 residues.

The rearrangement joins TRBV3-1 (or the pseudogene TRBV3-2) to TRBJ2-5, with D unclear. This CDR3 spans 14 amino acids. Deletions cut 5 bases from V and 1 base from J, with 11 bases between. CDR1 and CDR2 (germline): LGHDT, YNNKEL (reference sequence). CDR3 amino acids: CASSIGPAQETQYF. The CDR3 region has the DNA TGTGCCAGCAGCATCGGACCGGCCCAAGAGACCCAGTACTTC.

The rearrangement joins TRBV10-3 to TRBJ1-1; tentative D call: TRBD1 (5 bases). This CDR3 is built from 12 residues. With 10 bases removed from V and 5 bases from J, the gap between germline ends came to 14 bases. The germline V gene encodes CDR1 ENHRY and CDR2 SYGVKD. The CDR3 spells CATRAGGTEAFF. In DNA, the CDR3 is TGTGCCACCCGGGCCGGGGGAACTGAAGCTTTCTTT.

This rearrangement joins TRBV19 to TRBJ1-2; D is undetermined. The CDR3 is 14 amino acids. The germline V gene encodes CDR1 LNHDA and CDR2 SQIVND (reference sequence). V was clipped by 3 bases and J by 6 bases, with 14 bases between them. This CDR3 reads CASSISRSEHGYTF. DNA for the CDR3: TGTGCCAGTAGTATCTCCCGGAGTGAACATGGCTACACCTTC. The variable domain in full, completed from reference TRBV19 and TRBJ1-2, reads DGGITQSPKYLFRKEGQNVTLSCEQNLNHDAMYWYRQDPGQGLRLIYYSQIVNDFQKGDIAEGYSVSREKKESFPLTVTSAQKNPTAFYLCASSISRSEHGYTFGSGTRLTVV.

The chain combines TRBV9 with TRBJ1-1, with D possibly TRBD1 on 6 matching bases. V was clipped by 3 bases and J by 4 bases, with 19 bases between them. The CDR3 runs 16 residues. CDR1 and CDR2 from the germline V gene are SGDLS and YYNGEE. This chain's CDR3 is CASSAILGGRGTEAFF. CDR3 sequence (DNA): TGTGCCAGCAGCGCAATACTTGGGGGGCGGGGCACTGAAGCTTTCTTT.

The V call is TRBV9, the J call TRBJ2-1; the match to TRBD2 covers 14 bases. The ends lost 1 base at V and 1 base at J; junction bases unmatched: 4. Germline V gives CDR1 SGDLS, CDR2 YYNGEE. The CDR3 is 18 amino acids. The CDR3 DNA sequence: TGTGCCAGCAGCGTATCGGGACTAGCGGGAGCATCCTACAATGAGCAGTTCTTC. It specifies CASSVSGLAGASYNEQFF.

The gene calls are TRBV7-9 and TRBJ2-2; the match to TRBD1 covers 10 bases. V lost 5 bases, J lost 5 bases, and 11 bases stayed unmatched. The CDR3 length is 17 residues. In germline, CDR1 is SEHNR, CDR2 FQNEAQ (reference sequence). The DNA for the CDR3 is TGTGCCAGCAGCGGTAGGGGACAGGGGACGAGGACCGGGGAGCTGTTTTTT. Protein sequence: CASSGRGQGTRTGELFF.